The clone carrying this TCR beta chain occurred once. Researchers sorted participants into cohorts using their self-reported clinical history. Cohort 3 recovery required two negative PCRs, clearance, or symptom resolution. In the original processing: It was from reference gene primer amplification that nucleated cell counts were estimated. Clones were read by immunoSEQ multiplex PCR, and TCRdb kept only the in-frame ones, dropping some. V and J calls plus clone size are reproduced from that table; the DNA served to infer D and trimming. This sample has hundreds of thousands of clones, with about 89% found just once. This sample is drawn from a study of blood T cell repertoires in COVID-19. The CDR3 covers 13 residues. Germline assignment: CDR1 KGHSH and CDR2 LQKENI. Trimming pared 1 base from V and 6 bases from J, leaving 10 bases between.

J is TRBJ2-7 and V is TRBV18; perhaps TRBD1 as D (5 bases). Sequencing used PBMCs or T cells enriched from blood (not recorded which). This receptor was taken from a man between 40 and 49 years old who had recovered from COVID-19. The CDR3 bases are TGTGCCAGCTCACCACTCTTCCAGGGCGAGCAGTACTTC. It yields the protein CASSPLFQGEQYF.